Described below is a single TCR beta chain sequence and its context. Its target is unknown. Germline assignment: CDR1 MDHEN and CDR2 SYDVKM. V lost 6 bases and J lost 1, with 9 bases in between. This CDR3 has 13 residues. TCRdb's copy holds only in-frame clones and misses some; the assay was immunoSEQ multiplex PCR. The sample consists of more than 7,500 clones, 75% to 80% of them appearing once. This sample was included in a study of T cell clones after liver transplantation. Background on the study: Immunosuppression withdrawal was tried within 2 years after liver transplantation in this trial. Patients counted as tolerant after at least one year off all immunosuppression, enzymes not exceeding twice normal.

Study observations and caveats: Donor-reactive sequences fell more than third party-reactive ones, suggesting partial deletion.

V and J are TRBV28 and TRBJ1-1; D uncertain. The sample here was CD8+ T cells from blood, taken before liver transplant. This receptor was taken from a human donor who received a liver transplant. CDR3 in DNA: TGTGCCAGCAGGCCAAACCCGAACACTGAAGCTTTCTTT. Protein: CASRPNPNTEAFF.